This T cell receptor (beta chain) was found in a study of Ad26.COV2.S vaccination and SARS-CoV-2 variants. Study-wide context: By the intramuscular route, Ad26.COV2.S was given once, or twice 56 days apart.

The treatment: around 19 received Ad26.COV2.S at low or high dose, single or two shots; roughly five received placebo; per-sample allocation not given. Collection of samples fell on day 63 after the first vaccine or placebo injection. The study used a vaccine consisting of an Ad26 vector that expressed Wuhan-strain SARS-CoV-2 spike. Germline CDR1 reads PRHDT; CDR2 reads FYEKMQ (reference sequence). V was pared by 1 base and J by 4 bases, with 7 bases of the junction left unmatched. CDR3 size: 16 residues. Turning to this clone: Its antigen is unknown.

Study-level points and caveats: Individuals receiving vaccine had higher spike-specific TCR breadth than placebo recipients did.

Assay used: immunoSEQ multiplex PCR; TCRdb lists only in-frame clones, some missing. The table lists 350,000 to 500,000 clones, around 89% of them singletons, with 3.6% in the top ten. The sequence derives from a person aged 18-60 years who received the Ad26.COV2.S COVID-19 vaccine or a placebo. The sample was peripheral blood, taken in a trial of Ad26.COV2.S vaccine versus placebo. The V and J genes are TRBV13 and TRBJ2-3; 8 bases fit TRBD2. For the CDR3, the DNA is TGTGCCAGCAGCTTAGACGGGACTAGGTTCCCAGATACGCAGTATTTT. Translation: CASSLDGTRFPDTQYF.